The rows below give T cell receptor beta chains drawn from one sample of a study of human T cells and chemical hapten exposure. TCRdb called the RACE reads again in MiXCR, with one record for every CDR3 protein. The table shows 30,000 to 40,000 distinct CDR3 sequences, with approximately 12% occurring only once. The specimen was whole blood, collected in connection with sensitization to the hapten diphenylcyclopropenone (DPC). Receptors originate from a woman aged 35 to 49 with alopecia areata. Some clones in this sample may be carry-over from other donors' samples. Each CDR3 is given with its conserved first and last residue. The order of the fields is clone size, V gene, CDR3 length, J gene, CDR3 protein. A clone size is listed for some rows: how often the clone was seen (once, few, many), or a class if it is expanded.

>few|TRBV11-2|12|TRBJ2-2
CASSPRAGELFF
>few|TRBV7-2|12|TRBJ1-1
CASSLPHREAFF
>many|TRBV10-1|15|TRBJ2-1
CASSITGTGQNEQFF
>many|TRBV7-8|14|TRBJ2-5
CASSPPGSQETQYF
>many|TRBV12-3/TRBV12-4|13|TRBJ1-5
CASSFTGNQPQHF
>.|TRBV5-1|14|TRBJ1-2
CASSQRQGNYGYTF
>.|TRBV28|15|TRBJ1-5
CASSRQGSSNQPQHF
>few|TRBV12-3/TRBV12-4|13|TRBJ1-5
CASSFRGNQPQHF
>.|TRBV28|14|TRBJ1-1
CASSSGQPNTEAFF
>.|TRBV29-1|10|TRBJ1-1
CSVEQGEAFF
>.|TRBV3-1|15|TRBJ2-7
CASSPTTSGVYEQYF
>.|TRBV29-1|15|TRBJ1-4
CSVEDRGTGGEKLFF
>many|TRBV6-2/TRBV6-3|14|TRBJ1-5
CASSWTSSIQPQHF
>.|TRBV28|13|TRBJ2-7
CASSSGLRGEQYF
>few|TRBV28|15|TRBJ1-6
CASSPMKGSNSPLHF
>.|TRBV5-1|15|TRBJ2-7
CASSLDQGPTYEQYF
>.|TRBV24-1|13|TRBJ1-5
CATSDSPEGPQHF
>.|TRBV6-1|14|TRBJ1-2
CASRRDRDNYGYTF
>.|TRBV30|16|TRBJ2-1
CAWSGRVSSGSNEQFF
>many|TRBV7-3|14|TRBJ2-1
CASSLVAGANEQFF
>.|TRBV20-1|15|TRBJ2-6
CSAPPGAPGANVLTF
>few|TRBV29-1|14|TRBJ2-2
CSVELAANTGELFF
>many|TRBV12-2|15|TRBJ2-7
CASRWGTGHRHEQYF
>.|TRBV6-2/TRBV6-3|15|TRBJ2-1
CASSYASGGYNEQFF
>.|TRBV28|12|TRBJ1-1
CASSFQGKGAFF
>many|TRBV7-8|14|TRBJ1-1
CASSPGTGETEAFF
>few|TRBV11-2|15|TRBJ2-5
CASSRSPQWEETQYF
>few|TRBV5-1|17|TRBJ2-1
CASSFLPLASGGDEQFF
>few|TRBV20-1|15|TRBJ2-3
CSARRLAGSTDTQYF
>many|TRBV28|12|TRBJ1-1
CASSLWGQEAFF
>.|TRBV29-1|13|TRBJ2-1
CSVAVPAYNEQFF
>few|TRBV3-1|14|TRBJ1-2
CASSQVSGGNGYTF
>.|TRBV10-2|16|TRBJ2-2
CASSERLAVNTGELFF
>many|TRBV7-9|15|TRBJ2-1
CASRPAEVTDDEQFF
>.|TRBV6-5|14|TRBJ2-4
CASNIRLGGDIQYF
>many|TRBV7-2|15|TRBJ2-1
CASSLLGGPYNEQFF
>.|TRBV29-1|13|TRBJ2-7
CSVGTGSSYEQYF
>few|TRBV28|15|TRBJ1-5
CASRIMGAGYQPQHF
>many|TRBV27|15|TRBJ1-1
CASSLYREDNTEAFF
>.|TRBV20-1|12|TRBJ2-3
CSARDQGNTQYF
>once|TRBV20-1|17|TRBJ2-2
CSAAPILVRANTGELFF
>.|TRBV30|12|TRBJ1-5
CAWSVHRPKPNF
>.|TRBV19|15|TRBJ1-2
CASSIVLSGDYGYTF
>many|TRBV7-9|18|TRBJ2-5
CASSLARNSDSMRETQYF
>.|TRBV20-1|15|TRBJ2-1
CSASRSGPRHNEQFF
>many|TRBV7-2|16|TRBJ2-3
CASSLGRRISTDTQYF
>few|TRBV6-2/TRBV6-3|16|TRBJ2-7
CASSSRTGTGLREQYF
>few|TRBV29-1|17|TRBJ2-5
CSANPGLAGGPGETQYF
>few|TRBV2|15|TRBJ2-3
CASSEKRRSTDTQYF
>.|TRBV24-1|13|TRBJ1-2
CATSDDRGRGYTF
>few|TRBV7-9|14|TRBJ2-1
CASSLFLDNNEQFF
>.|TRBV20-1|15|TRBJ2-3
CSARGPTGFQDTQYF
>many|TRBV3-1|14|TRBJ1-6
CASSFGGRDSPLHF
>.|TRBV28|15|TRBJ1-2
CASTPGATPDYGYTF
>.|TRBV7-9|15|TRBJ1-4
CASSSLGSANEKLFF
>many|TRBV11-2|15|TRBJ2-5
CASSKGTSGGATQYF
>many|TRBV4-1|15|TRBJ2-7
CASSQENSLSYEQYF
>few|TRBV21-1|17|TRBJ2-6
CASSSWTGGYGANVLTF
>.|TRBV7-8|16|TRBJ1-2
CASSLNFLGEDYGYTF
>few|TRBV4-1|15|TRBJ2-3
CASSQDGATLVTQYF